This T cell receptor beta chain was sequenced for a study of low-dose radiotherapy and immunotherapy resistance in tumors. Study overall: Cohort 2 patients were irradiated with 1 Gy every two weeks, reaching 13 Gy over 26 weeks. Cyclophosphamide was given intravenously at 200 mg/m2 every two weeks, and each dose came one day before radiation and immunotherapy.

Alpha and beta chains were covered, as first-strand cDNA relied on TRAV- and TRBV-specific primers. For amplifying TCRs, the PCR ran for around 20 cycles with Phusion, which was used together with a constant-region primer and the adapter on the V primers. Amplification of the isolated mRNA used in vitro transcription. Using its own MiXCR run on the reads, TCRdb lists one record per CDR3 protein. The profile shows roughly 76,000 distinct CDR3 sequences, approximately 20% of them singletons. The V gene's germline CDR1 is SGHTA and CDR2 FQGNSA. This CDR3 spans 16 amino acids. J was trimmed by 6 bases and V by 1 base; bases with no gene match: 10. This clonotype was seen repeatedly, ten times or more. The time point is: before trial treatment.

The chain couples TRBV7-2 to TRBJ1-2, with TRBD1 matching 8 bases. The sequence was obtained from a male donor with prostate cancer. Specimen: PBMCs, collected before treatment. In nucleotides, the CDR3 is TGTGCCAGCAGCTTAGGTCCAGGGGGCGCGGGGCATGGCTACACCTTC. Protein: CASSLGPGGAGHGYTF.